These 27 T cell receptor beta chains were all obtained from the same sample, sequenced in a study of radiotherapy plus CTLA-4 blockade in lung cancer. Only in-frame clones appear in the TCRdb table, and some are missing; sequencing was by immunoSEQ multiplex PCR. This sample has around 120,000 clones, with about 77% found just once. This material consisted of peripheral blood, taken from a patient treated with radiotherapy plus ipilimumab. Receptors originate from a human donor with non-small cell lung cancer who had a partial response to radiotherapy plus ipilimumab.

The V gene is TRBV11-2, the J gene TRBJ2-7, with TRBD2 as a possible D gene (7 bases). V lost 7 bases and J 4 bases, leaving 23 bases between the germline ends. The CDR3 spans 16 residues. CDR1 is SGHAT, CDR2 FQNNGV, per germline. The CDR3 sequence is CASTRPGGHNTYEQYF. The CDR3 region has the DNA TGTGCCAGCACCCGACCGGGGGGCCACAATACTTACGAGCAGTACTTC.

The V gene is TRBV19, the J gene TRBJ2-1; maybe TRBD1 (6 bases). Germline V lookup: CDR1 LNHDA, CDR2 SQIVND (reference sequence). Trimming shortened V by 3 bases and J by 4 bases, and 16 bases separated the two germline ends. The CDR3 has 16 residues. CDR3 sequence (DNA): TGTGCCAGTAGTATGGGGGACACGGCCCCATACAATGAGCAGTTCTTC. Protein sequence: CASSMGDTAPYNEQFF.

The gene calls are TRBV4-1 and TRBJ1-3; D gene uncertain. Trimming cost V 0 bases and J 0 bases, with 12 bases left between them. The germline V gene encodes CDR1 MGHRA and CDR2 YSYEKL. The length of the CDR3 is 17 residues. The CDR3 here is CASSQDWVPGSGNTIYF. DNA of the CDR3: TGCGCCAGCAGCCAAGATTGGGTACCGGGCTCTGGAAACACCATATATTTT.

This clone was seen a handful of times. The chain uses TRBV10-3 and TRBJ2-3, with 7 bases identical to TRBD2. The CDR3 extends over 14 amino acids. V trimming: 3 bases; J trimming: 0 bases; junction bases outside the gene matches: 0. In germline, CDR1 is ENHRY, CDR2 SYGVKD. The chain's CDR3 is CAISDSGSTDTQYF. Here the CDR3 DNA reads TGTGCCATCAGTGATAGCGGGAGCACAGATACGCAGTATTTT.

The chain links TRBV7-9 to TRBJ1-1; D not resolved. V lost 2 bases and J lost 0, with 4 bases in between. The CDR3 runs to 13 residues. Germline values: CDR1 SEHNR, CDR2 FQNEAQ (reference sequence). The CDR3 protein is CASSLQMNTEAFF. The CDR3 DNA reads TGTGCCAGCAGCTTACAGATGAACACTGAAGCTTTCTTT.

The rearrangement links TRBV27 to TRBJ2-3; D unclear. This CDR3 spans 14 amino acids. The germline gives CDR1 MNHEY, CDR2 SMNVEV (reference sequence). V was cut by 5 bases and J by 4 bases, with 13 bases left in between. CDR3 region: CASSPLGPPDTQYF. The CDR3 nucleotides read TGTGCCAGCAGTCCCCTTGGGCCCCCAGATACGCAGTATTTT.

This clone was counted between two and nine times. This chain links TRBV6-6 with TRBJ1-5; 8 bases map to TRBD1. The germline V gene encodes CDR1 MNHNY and CDR2 SVGAGI (reference sequence). V trimming: 2 bases; J trimming: 0 bases; junction bases outside the gene matches: 3. The CDR3 length is 16 residues. CDR3 DNA: TGTGCCAGCAGTTACGGACAGGGTTATAGCAATCAGCCCCAGCATTTT. This encodes CASSYGQGYSNQPQHF.

V gene TRBV7-9 combines with J gene TRBJ2-2; possibly TRBD1 for D (5 bases). The CDR3 covers 17 residues. From germline, CDR1 is SEHNR and CDR2 FQNEAQ (reference sequence). Between the trimmed V and J ends, which lost 2 bases and 0 bases, there was a span of 13 bases. For the CDR3, the DNA is TGTGCCAGCAGCTTACCCTGGGGCACGCCGAACACCGGGGAGCTGTTTTTT. Translation gives CASSLPWGTPNTGELFF.

CDR3 nucleotides: TGTGCCAGCAGCCACTCGGCAGGGGATGGATCCTACGAGCAGTACTTC. Residues: CASSHSAGDGSYEQYF. The rearrangement links TRBV7-9 to TRBJ2-7; tentatively, D is TRBD1 (6 bases). Germline CDR1 reads SEHNR; CDR2 reads FQNEAQ (reference sequence). The CDR3 sequence is 16 residues long. Trimming took off 5 bases at V and 1 base at J, with 18 bases between the two ends. The whole variable domain, filled in from reference TRBV7-9 and TRBJ2-7, reads DTGVSQNPRHKITKRGQNVTFRCDPISEHNRLYWYRQTLGQGPEFLTYFQNEAQLEKSRLLSDRFSAERPKGSFSTLEIQRTEQGDSAMYLCASSHSAGDGSYEQYFGPGTRLTVT.

The chain is built from TRBV19 and TRBJ1-2, with 8 bases that match TRBD1. This CDR3 has 17 amino acids. Germline V gives CDR1 LNHDA, CDR2 SQIVND (reference sequence). V lost 7 bases to trimming and J lost 7 bases; unmatched junction nucleotides: 20. The CDR3 loop is CASNIGQGNALVAGYTF. In DNA, the CDR3 is TGTGCCAGTAACATAGGACAGGGAAATGCCTTGGTTGCTGGCTACACCTTC.

V gene TRBV19 combines with J gene TRBJ1-4; tentative D call: TRBD1 (5 bases). This CDR3 has 14 amino acids. Germline V gene data show CDR1 as LNHDA and CDR2 as SQIVND (reference sequence). Deletions cut 8 bases from V and 7 bases from J, with 17 bases between. For the CDR3, the DNA is TGTGCCAGTTACCGGGACTCGGGAAGTGAAAAACTGTTTTTT. As protein: CASYRDSGSEKLFF.

V is TRBV4-1 and J is TRBJ2-6; tentative D call: TRBD2 (7 bases). The CDR3 covers 17 residues. Trimming removed 7 bases at V and 1 base at J, with 17 bases between. The V gene's germline CDR1 is MGHRA and CDR2 YSYEKL. The CDR3 sequence: CASTRGGGKSGANVLTF. In nucleotides, the CDR3 is TGCGCCAGCACCCGAGGGGGGGGGAAGTCTGGGGCCAACGTCCTGACTTTC.

The V call is TRBV13, the J call TRBJ2-7, with D possibly TRBD2 on 5 matching bases. The V and J ends lost 3 bases and 0 bases respectively, with 6 bases between them. CDR3 length equals 13 residues. The V gene's germline CDR1 is PRHDT and CDR2 FYEKMQ (reference sequence). The CDR3 here is CASSLGASYEQYV. The CDR3 bases are TGTGCCAGCAGCTTGGGAGCCTCCTACGAGCAGTACGTC.

As to this clone: At one end the junction does not follow the germline gene, possibly because of a read error. The chain combines TRBV7-7 with TRBJ2-1; 8 positions match TRBD2. Germline V gene lookup returns CDR1 SSHAT and CDR2 FNYEAQ (reference sequence). CDR3 length: 16 amino acids. The CDR3 nucleotides are TGTGCTAGCAGCCCGACGTCCGGGACTAGACTCAATGAGCAGTTCTTC. This encodes CASSPTSGTRLNEQFF.

The genes are TRBV4-2 and TRBJ1-2; TRBD1 agrees at 8 bases. This CDR3 has 15 amino acids. V lost 1 base to trimming and J lost 8 bases; unmatched junction nucleotides: 9. Looked up from germline, CDR1 is LGHNA and CDR2 is YNFKEQ. CDR3 DNA sequence: TGTGCCAGCAGCCAAGGCAGGGGGCAGCTTATAGGCTACACCTTC. It codes for CASSQGRGQLIGYTF.

The CDR3 bases are TGTGCCAGCAGAACAGGGGCGGTCGATGAGCAGTTCTTC. It codes for CASRTGAVDEQFF. The V and J genes are TRBV28 and TRBJ2-1; 7 bases match TRBD1. The CDR3 sequence is 13 residues long. Germline V gene sequence: CDR1 MDHEN, CDR2 SYDVKM. J gave up 8 bases and V 6 bases, and 7 bases lay outside the gene matches.

The rearrangement uses TRBV19 and TRBJ2-7; 8 bases agree with TRBD2. Unmatched junction bases numbered 7, after V lost 3 bases and J lost 3 bases. Looked up from germline, CDR1 is LNHDA and CDR2 is SQIVND (reference sequence). This CDR3 is built from 15 residues. CDR3 sequence: CASSISREGYYEQYF. In DNA, the CDR3 is TGTGCCAGTAGTATCAGCCGGGAGGGTTACTACGAGCAGTACTTC.

The V and J genes are TRBV4-2 and TRBJ1-2, with D possibly being TRBD1 (5 bases). This CDR3 spans 18 amino acids. Germline CDR1 reads LGHNA; CDR2 reads YNFKEQ. Between the trimmed V and J ends, which lost 0 bases and 6 bases, there was a span of 23 bases. The CDR3 bases are TGTGCCAGCAGCCAAGAATCCCCTTGGGCAGGGATTAGCCATGGCTACACCTTC. Protein product: CASSQESPWAGISHGYTF.

CDR3 in DNA: TGTGCCAGCAGTTCATCAGGGCTTGACACTGAAGCTTTCTTT. Translated, it gives CASSSSGLDTEAFF. The rearrangement uses TRBV28 and TRBJ1-1; D is perhaps TRBD1 (5 bases). Germline lookup yields CDR1 MDHEN and CDR2 SYDVKM. The CDR3 extends over 14 amino acids. Deletions cut 4 bases from V and 3 bases from J, with 12 bases between. Using reference TRBV28 and TRBJ1-1 for the parts outside the CDR3, the full variable domain is DVKVTQSSRYLVKRTGEKVFLECVQDMDHENMFWYRQDPGLGLRLIYFSYDVKMKEKGDIPEGYSVSREKKERFSLILESASTNQTSMYLCASSSSGLDTEAFFGQGTRLTVV.

V usage is TRBV5-1 and J usage is TRBJ2-3; the match to TRBD2 covers 12 bases. Trimming removed 4 bases from V and 0 bases from J; junction bases left unmatched: 6. CDR1 is SGHRS and CDR2 is YFSETQ in the germline V gene. This CDR3 is built from 17 residues. CDR3 sequence: CASSAGLAGSSTDTQYF. The CDR3 region has the DNA TGCGCCAGCAGCGCCGGACTAGCGGGATCTAGCACAGATACGCAGTATTTT.

The chain recombines TRBV5-4 with TRBJ1-4; D gene uncertain. Germline values: CDR1 SGHNT, CDR2 YYREEE (reference sequence). The CDR3 has 14 residues. V lost 4 bases and J 0 bases, leaving 7 bases between the germline ends. CDR3 sequence reads: CASSEETTNEKLFF. In nucleotides, the CDR3 is TGTGCCAGCAGCGAGGAAACAACTAATGAAAAACTGTTTTTT.

The J gene is TRBJ1-2, the V gene TRBV6-1, with D possibly matching TRBD1 (6 bases). V lost 5 bases and J lost 4, with 8 bases in between. Germline CDR1 MNHNS, CDR2 SASEGT. CDR3 length equals 12 residues. CDR3 DNA sequence: TGTGCCAGCAGTTCGACAGGCTATGGCTACACCTTC. The encoded protein is CASSSTGYGYTF.

CDR3 residues: CASSVPGQGWAFF. In DNA, the CDR3 is TGCGCCAGCAGCGTCCCGGGACAGGGTTGGGCTTTCTTT. This chain uses TRBV10-2 with TRBJ1-1; 9 bases align to TRBD1. Germline V gene sequence: CDR1 WSHSY, CDR2 SAAADI. Germline trimming cut 6 bases from V and 11 bases from J; bases unmatched to any gene: 10. The CDR3 is made up of 13 amino acids.

This clone appeared a few times. The chain is built from TRBV2 and TRBJ2-1; tentative D call: TRBD1 (6 bases). With 6 bases removed from V and 4 bases from J, the gap between germline ends came to 22 bases. The germline V gene encodes CDR1 SNHLY and CDR2 FYNNEI. The CDR3 contains 17 residues. CDR3 DNA sequence: TGTGCCAGCAGCGATTTGTGGACAGAAAAAACTTACAATGAGCAGTTCTTC. It specifies CASSDLWTEKTYNEQFF.

In this sample, this clone turned up a few times. V and J are TRBV9 and TRBJ2-3; perhaps TRBD2 as D (5 bases). Trimming took 0 bases from V and 2 from J, leaving 16 bases between them. Per germline, CDR1 SGDLS and CDR2 YYNGEE. The CDR3 is 17 amino acids. CDR3 nucleotides: TGTGCCAGCAGCGTAGCTGGAGCGGCATCTTTCACAGATACGCAGTATTTT. This codes for CASSVAGAASFTDTQYF.

In this sample, this clone turned up a few times. The chain is built from TRBV19 and TRBJ1-1; D might be TRBD1 (5 bases). V was cut by 3 bases and J by 3 bases, with 11 bases left in between. The length of the CDR3 is 14 residues. The V gene's germline CDR1 is LNHDA and CDR2 SQIVND (reference sequence). The CDR3 here is CASSIGAGDTEAFF. The CDR3 DNA reads as TGTGCCAGTAGTATTGGGGCGGGGGACACTGAAGCTTTCTTT.

The CDR3 region is CASSLQTGANTEAFF. CDR3 DNA: TGTGCCAGCAGTCTACAGACAGGGGCGAACACTGAAGCTTTCTTT. The chain is built from TRBV11-3 and TRBJ1-1; TRBD1 matches at 8 bases. The junction had 7 bases not matched to a gene; V was cut back by 6 bases and J by 1 base. Germline V gene data show CDR1 as SGHNT and CDR2 as YENEEA. The CDR3 extends over 15 amino acids. The complete variable domain, with remaining parts taken from reference TRBV11-3 and TRBJ1-1, reads EAGVVQSPRYKIIEKKQPVAFWCNPISGHNTLYWYLQNLGQGPELLIRYENEEAVDDSQLPKDRFSAERLKGVDSTLKIQPAELGDSAVYLCASSLQTGANTEAFFGQGTRLTVV.